This T cell receptor (beta chain) was recorded in a study of T cells after posttransplantation cyclophosphamide. General study points: TRB clonality was highly associated with recipient CMV seropositivity and reactivation. Later blood repertoires were often dominated by clones from the donor CD8+ memory compartment. TRB overlap between skin or GI tissue T cells and blood was limited.

The related graft donor's blood sample was taken on the day of bone marrow donation. This clone occurred many times. Its antigen remains unidentified. This CDR3 spans 14 amino acids. Germline V gene lookup returns CDR1 SGHRS and CDR2 YFSETQ. Trimming cost V 0 bases and J 9 bases; bases outside gene matches: 4. This table comes from immunoSEQ multiplex PCR, and its TCRdb copy is limited to in-frame clones, with some not included. The sample was found to contain 24,000 or so clones, and every one recurs. The clonotype originates from a woman aged 45-65 years in good health, CMV-negative, and a related stem cell transplant donor. The sequenced material came from PBMCs. The chain employs TRBV5-1 and TRBJ1-4, with TRBD1 identical over 8 bases. The CDR3 region has the DNA TGCGCCAGCAGCTTGGGGGACAGGCCCCAAAAACTGTTTTTT. It translates to CASSLGDRPQKLFF.